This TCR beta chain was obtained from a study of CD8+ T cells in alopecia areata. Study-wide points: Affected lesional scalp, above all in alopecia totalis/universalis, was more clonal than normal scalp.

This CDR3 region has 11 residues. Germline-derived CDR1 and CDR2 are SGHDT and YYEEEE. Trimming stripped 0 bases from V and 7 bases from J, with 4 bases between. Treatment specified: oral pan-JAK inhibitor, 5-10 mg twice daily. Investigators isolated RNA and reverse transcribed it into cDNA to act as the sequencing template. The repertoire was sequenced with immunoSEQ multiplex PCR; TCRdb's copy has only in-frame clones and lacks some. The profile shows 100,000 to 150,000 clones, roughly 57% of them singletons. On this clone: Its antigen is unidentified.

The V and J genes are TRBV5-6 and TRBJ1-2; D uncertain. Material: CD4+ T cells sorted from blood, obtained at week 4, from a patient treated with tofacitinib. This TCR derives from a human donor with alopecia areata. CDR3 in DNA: TGTGCCAGCAGCTTGGCGAGTGGCTACACCTTC. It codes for CASSLASGYTF. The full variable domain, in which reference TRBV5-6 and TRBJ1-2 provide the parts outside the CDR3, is DAGVTQSPTHLIKTRGQQVTLRCSPKSGHDTVSWYQQALGQGPQFIFQYYEEEERQRGNFPDRFSGHQFPNYSSELNVNALLLGDSALYLCASSLASGYTFGSGTRLTVV.